This TCR beta chain was sequenced in a study of control samples from healthy donors and cancer patients (dated by TCRdb to the early 2020s). As to this clone: Its target antigen remains unknown. No base-level quality is on record; no much larger clone is a single base apart.

Libraries were made using the immunoSEQ multiplex PCR assay. The immuneACCESS repertoire file appears here via TCRdb, limited to in-frame rearrangements. These files lack a portion of the clones; in checked studies, under half of the deficit traces to unresolved V genes, and the cause of the others is not known. The table for this sample lists 65,000 to 95,000 clones; approximately 90% of them were counted only once. The ten largest clones capture roughly 7% of the sample. The CDR1 and CDR2 encoded by the germline V gene are SQVTM and ANQGSEA. V is trimmed back by 5 bases and J by 5 bases, and the junction contains 2 bases that no gene match accounts for. The CDR3, cysteine through phenylalanine, is 11 amino acids long. Only the CDR3 part of the read is kept: 33 bases, read in frame from the first base.

This clonotype originated in a middle-aged man in good health. Sequencing was done on a sample of blood. Here the chain combines TRBV29-1 and TRBJ2-5; a stretch of 7 junction bases matches TRBD2. The sequenced DNA: TGCAGCGTTCATAGCGGGGAGACCCAGTACTTC. This yields the protein CSVHSGETQYF.